These T cell receptor beta chains were read from a single sample in a study of shared clonotypes between healthy human individuals. Sequenced by immunoSEQ multiplex PCR; TCRdb stores in-frame clones only, minus some. In the table there are more than 1.2 million clones, roughly 98.5% of which are singletons. The specimen sequenced was naive CD4+ T cells sorted from blood. All receptors derive from a man younger than 45 in good health. Each CDR3 is given with its conserved first and last residue. D genes are given only for firm matches.

J: TRBJ1-1; V: TRBV15; D: -; DNA: TGTGCCACCAGCAGAGATTTGGTGTTCACTGAAGCTTTCTTT; CDR3: CATSRDLVFTEAFF
J: TRBJ1-3; V: TRBV30; D: TRBD1; DNA: TGTGCCTGGAGTCCCAACAGGGGGCCTTCTGGAAACACCATATATTTT; CDR3: CAWSPNRGPSGNTIYF
J: TRBJ1-1; V: TRBV6-6; D: -; DNA: TGTGCCAGCAGCGACTCCACGTTCGGAGCTTTCTTT; CDR3: CASSDSTFGAFF
J: TRBJ1-5; V: TRBV28; D: -; DNA: TGTGCCAGCAGTTTTAGGAGGGAGCCCCAGCATTTT; CDR3: CASSFRREPQHF
J: TRBJ2-7; V: TRBV19; D: -; DNA: TGTGCCAGTAGTATAAGGAGGAGCCCCGTAGGTGAGCAGTACTTC; CDR3: CASSIRRSPVGEQYF
J: TRBJ2-3; V: TRBV5-8; D: TRBD2; DNA: TGTGCCAGCAGCTTGGCTCTAGCGGGAGGGCTGGATACGCAGTATTTT; CDR3: CASSLALAGGLDTQYF
J: TRBJ2-5; V: TRBV2; D: TRBD1; DNA: TGTGCCAGCACAGCCAGGGGGCGAGAGACCCAGTACTTC; CDR3: CASTARGRETQYF
J: TRBJ2-2; V: TRBV7-3; D: -; DNA: TGTGCCAGCAGTTCCCCGGGGACCGGGGAGCTGTTTTTT; CDR3: CASSSPGTGELFF
J: TRBJ2-7; V: TRBV11-2; D: -; DNA: TGTGCCAGCAGCTTAAGCTACGTCGCAGTCGACTCCTACGAGCAGTACTTC; CDR3: CASSLSYVAVDSYEQYF
J: TRBJ2-5; V: TRBV11-2; D: -; DNA: TGTGCCAGCAGCCCCCCTGGCCCGGGCCAAGAGACCCAGTACTTC; CDR3: CASSPPGPGQETQYF
J: TRBJ2-2; V: TRBV15; D: -; DNA: TGTGCCACCAGCAGAGATTTGGCGGTCGGGGAGCTGTTTTTT; CDR3: CATSRDLAVGELFF
J: TRBJ2-7; V: TRBV19; D: -; DNA: TGTGCCAGTAGTCCCCCCGGGGGGCTAGCCTACGAGCAGTACTTC; CDR3: CASSPPGGLAYEQYF
J: TRBJ2-5; V: TRBV5-6; D: -; DNA: TGTGCCAGCAGCTTGGAGGGGATGACGGAGACCCAGTACTTC; CDR3: CASSLEGMTETQYF
J: TRBJ2-3; V: TRBV7-3; D: TRBD2; DNA: TGTGCCAGCAGCCTGGGACTAGCGGGAGGTACAGATACGCAGTATTTT; CDR3: CASSLGLAGGTDTQYF
J: TRBJ1-1; V: TRBV7-6; D: -; DNA: TGTGCCAGCAGCTCATTTTCCGGGACCACTGAAGCTTTCTTT; CDR3: CASSSFSGTTEAFF
J: TRBJ2-2; V: TRBV28; D: -; DNA: TGTGCCAGCATGAGCACCGGGGAGCTGTTTTTT; CDR3: CASMSTGELFF
J: TRBJ2-4; V: TRBV9; D: TRBD2; DNA: TGTGCCAGCAGCGTAGGGTCCGATCCTAGCGGGAGGGCGTACATTCAGTACTTC; CDR3: CASSVGSDPSGRAYIQYF
J: TRBJ2-5; V: TRBV10-2; D: -; DNA: TGCGCCAGCACTAGGGGGGGAGAGACCCAGTACTTC; CDR3: CASTRGGETQYF
J: TRBJ1-1; V: TRBV29-1; D: -; DNA: TGCAGCGTTGAACAGGGTCCGTGGTTGAACACTGAAGCTTTCTTT; CDR3: CSVEQGPWLNTEAFF
J: TRBJ2-2; V: TRBV2; D: -; DNA: TGTGCCAGCAGTGAATCCGGGGGAGACACCGGGGAGCTGTTTTTT; CDR3: CASSESGGDTGELFF
J: TRBJ2-2; V: TRBV4-2; D: TRBD2; DNA: TGTGCCAGCAGCCAAACTCCGGGAGGGCTTGCACCCGGGGAGCTGTTTTTT; CDR3: CASSQTPGGLAPGELFF
J: TRBJ1-3; V: TRBV4-3; D: -; DNA: TGCGCCAGCAGCCAAGATAGGGTCGAAAGGTTCTCTGGAAACACCATATATTTT; CDR3: CASSQDRVERFSGNTIYF
J: TRBJ2-1; V: TRBV7-8; D: TRBD2; DNA: TGTGCCAGCAGCTCTTTAGCGGGAGAGGTTGAGCAGTTCTTC; CDR3: CASSSLAGEVEQFF
J: TRBJ2-7; V: TRBV28; D: -; DNA: TGTGCCAGCAGTCTAGGGACCTCTTACTCCTACGAGCAGTACTTC; CDR3: CASSLGTSYSYEQYF
J: TRBJ2-6; V: TRBV19; D: -; DNA: TGTGCCAGTAGGAGCTCTGGGGCCAACGTCCTGACTTTC; CDR3: CASRSSGANVLTF
J: TRBJ2-7; V: TRBV18; D: -; DNA: TGTGCCAGCTCACTAAGGGAGCACGAGCAGTACTTC; CDR3: CASSLREHEQYF
J: TRBJ2-7; V: TRBV7-3; D: -; DNA: TGTGCCAGCAGCTTCGAGGGTTCCTACGAGCAGTACTTC; CDR3: CASSFEGSYEQYF
J: TRBJ2-1; V: TRBV5-1; D: -; DNA: TGCGCCAGCGACAAAAACCAGGGAAGGTCCTACAATGAGCAGTTCTTC; CDR3: CASDKNQGRSYNEQFF
J: TRBJ2-5; V: TRBV15; D: -; DNA: TGTGCCACCAGCAGAGGGACGGACGGGGAGACCCAGTACTTC; CDR3: CATSRGTDGETQYF
J: TRBJ2-1; V: TRBV4-1; D: TRBD2; DNA: TGCGCCAGCAGCCAGGGGACTAGCAGTCACAATGAGCAGTTCTTC; CDR3: CASSQGTSSHNEQFF
J: TRBJ2-1; V: TRBV29-1; D: TRBD2; DNA: TGCAGCGTTGCCTCTGGGGGACTATACTACAATGAGCAGTTCTTC; CDR3: CSVASGGLYYNEQFF
J: TRBJ1-3; V: TRBV6-6; D: -; DNA: TGTGCCAGCAGTTTTGCCGGGACACGGGGAAACACCATATATTTT; CDR3: CASSFAGTRGNTIYF
J: TRBJ2-7; V: TRBV30; D: TRBD2; DNA: TGTGCCTGGAGACCTAGTAGCGGGAGGTTCAACGAGCAGTACTTC; CDR3: CAWRPSSGRFNEQYF
J: TRBJ2-2; V: TRBV19; D: -; DNA: TGTGCCAGTAGTATTAGGGGGTCGAACACCGGGGAGCTGTTTTTT; CDR3: CASSIRGSNTGELFF
J: TRBJ2-5; V: TRBV7-9; D: -; DNA: TGTGCCAGCATCCCGTCCCGAGTCCTCCCCCAAGAGACCCAGTACTTC; CDR3: CASIPSRVLPQETQYF
J: TRBJ2-7; V: TRBV10-2; D: -; DNA: TGCGCCAGCAGTGACCGGAGGACAGCCTACTCCTACGAGCAGTACTTC; CDR3: CASSDRRTAYSYEQYF
J: TRBJ1-1; V: TRBV29-1; D: -; DNA: TGCAGCGTTGCCCTTTCTATGAACACTGAAGCTTTCTTT; CDR3: CSVALSMNTEAFF
J: TRBJ2-7; V: TRBV5-7; D: TRBD1; DNA: TGTGCCAGCAGGAGAGGTACACACAGGGGACAACTCTCCTACGAGCAGTACTTC; CDR3: CASRRGTHRGQLSYEQYF
J: TRBJ2-1; V: TRBV7-3; D: -; DNA: TGTGCCAGCAGCTTACGACCTAGCAGCGATGAGCAGTTCTTC; CDR3: CASSLRPSSDEQFF
J: TRBJ1-5; V: TRBV6-1; D: -; DNA: TGTGCCAGCAACCCCGGACAGAGTTATCAGCCCCAGCATTTT; CDR3: CASNPGQSYQPQHF
J: TRBJ2-2; V: TRBV5-1; D: TRBD2; DNA: TGCGCCAGCAGCTTGTTATCTAGCGGGAACACCGGGGAGCTGTTTTTT; CDR3: CASSLLSSGNTGELFF